This is a list of T cell receptor beta chains from one sample in a study of blood T cell repertoires in COVID-19. The table came from immunoSEQ multiplex PCR; TCRdb's copy has only in-frame clones and leaves some out. The repertoire consists of roughly 180,000 clones, with approximately 78% occurring once and the leading ten covering around 11%. Sequencing used peripheral blood. The origin of the receptors is a woman older than 75 with COVID-19, enrolled during active disease. CDR3s include the opening cysteine and the closing phenylalanine or tryptophan.

CDR3 protein: CASSPVTHSYNEQFF
V gene: TRBV7-9
J gene: TRBJ2-1

CDR3 protein: CASSLGLGGGDTQYF
V gene: TRBV13
J gene: TRBJ2-3

CDR3 protein: CASSKWGDCLREQYF
V gene: TRBV21-1
J gene: TRBJ2-7

CDR3 protein: CASSLVLAGGSEQYF
V gene: TRBV7-8
J gene: TRBJ2-7

CDR3 protein: CASSRGGGYGYTF
V gene: TRBV5-6
J gene: TRBJ1-2

CDR3 protein: CASSYFASGNEQFF
V gene: TRBV6-6
J gene: TRBJ2-1

CDR3 protein: CASSLGFTSGGARAKNIQYF
V gene: TRBV5-4
J gene: TRBJ2-4

CDR3 protein: CASSSRQGNEQYF
V gene: TRBV28
J gene: TRBJ2-7

CDR3 protein: CASSFRLGTSGEETQYF
V gene: TRBV5-4
J gene: TRBJ2-5

CDR3 protein: CASSPGGTGELFF
V gene: TRBV3-1/TRBV3-2
J gene: TRBJ2-2

CDR3 protein: CASSPNRGSSYEQYF
V gene: TRBV7-8
J gene: TRBJ2-7

CDR3 protein: CASSPSTAGNTIYF
V gene: TRBV18
J gene: TRBJ1-3

CDR3 protein: CASSEISGGTGTYEQYF
V gene: TRBV2
J gene: TRBJ2-7

CDR3 protein: CASRTSGTIYYEQYF
V gene: TRBV6-6
J gene: TRBJ2-7

CDR3 protein: CAISGGAGKNTEAFF
V gene: TRBV10-3
J gene: TRBJ1-1

CDR3 protein: CTSRATAGNTGELFF
V gene: TRBV1
J gene: TRBJ2-2

CDR3 protein: CASSHQDRGKHQETQYF
V gene: TRBV3-1/TRBV3-2
J gene: TRBJ2-5

CDR3 protein: CASKDQGYPSYNEQFF
V gene: TRBV19
J gene: TRBJ2-1

CDR3 protein: CASSSGGEGYTDTQYF
V gene: TRBV28
J gene: TRBJ2-3

CDR3 protein: CASSVDSYGYTF
V gene: TRBV9
J gene: TRBJ1-2

CDR3 protein: CASSEWGGSTYNEQFF
V gene: TRBV2
J gene: TRBJ2-1

CDR3 protein: CSVVDRLNTEAFF
V gene: TRBV29-1
J gene: TRBJ1-1

CDR3 protein: CASKGGLVSDTQYF
V gene: TRBV2
J gene: TRBJ2-3

CDR3 protein: CASRLIPGTGGTGELFF
V gene: TRBV5-1
J gene: TRBJ2-2

CDR3 protein: CASSLSQGSIHEQYF
V gene: TRBV5-1
J gene: TRBJ2-7

CDR3 protein: CASSLTPNTEAFF
V gene: TRBV7-3
J gene: TRBJ1-1

CDR3 protein: CASGLLAGSNEQFF
V gene: TRBV2
J gene: TRBJ2-1

CDR3 protein: CASSDPGTSGRDHEQFF
V gene: TRBV6-1
J gene: TRBJ2-1

CDR3 protein: CASSLEGGGYTF
V gene: TRBV7-9
J gene: TRBJ1-2

CDR3 protein: CASSAQQGQDTIYF
V gene: TRBV7-2
J gene: TRBJ1-3

CDR3 protein: CASSPLTGANYGYTF
V gene: TRBV28
J gene: TRBJ1-2

CDR3 protein: CASSFPIAGAETQYF
V gene: TRBV28
J gene: TRBJ2-5

CDR3 protein: CASSETGLYEQYF
V gene: TRBV6-1
J gene: TRBJ2-7

CDR3 protein: CASSWEGTEAFF
V gene: TRBV12-3/TRBV12-4
J gene: TRBJ1-1

CDR3 protein: CASSSQGPYNSPLHF
V gene: TRBV5-6
J gene: TRBJ1-6

CDR3 protein: CAISRDGSQETQYF
V gene: TRBV10-3
J gene: TRBJ2-5

CDR3 protein: CASSLDPLDRVTGGYTF
V gene: TRBV5-1
J gene: TRBJ1-2

CDR3 protein: CASSQGLGRYQPQHF
V gene: TRBV3-1/TRBV3-2
J gene: TRBJ1-5

CDR3 protein: CASSEGHRGDQPQHF
V gene: TRBV2
J gene: TRBJ1-5

CDR3 protein: CASSSTGQGADEQYF
V gene: TRBV5-4
J gene: TRBJ2-7

CDR3 protein: CSASSGRVNEQFF
V gene: TRBV20-1
J gene: TRBJ2-1

CDR3 protein: CASSLTGSKNIQYF
V gene: TRBV5-6
J gene: TRBJ2-4

CDR3 protein: CASSLGPGQNTEAFF
V gene: TRBV11-3
J gene: TRBJ1-1

CDR3 protein: CASSPLGGNYGYTF
V gene: TRBV7-8
J gene: TRBJ1-2

CDR3 protein: CASSSLAGGVNEQFF
V gene: TRBV7-2
J gene: TRBJ2-1

CDR3 protein: CASSFASRDRGWYEQYF
V gene: TRBV28
J gene: TRBJ2-7

CDR3 protein: CASRDTSGKPYEQYF
V gene: TRBV5-4
J gene: TRBJ2-7

CDR3 protein: CASSYYSGGISSTDTQYF
V gene: TRBV7-6
J gene: TRBJ2-3

CDR3 protein: CASSHKMPGQRGEQYF
V gene: TRBV14
J gene: TRBJ2-7

CDR3 protein: CASSHGLAGGPYYEQYF
V gene: TRBV4-3
J gene: TRBJ2-7